Each of the 8 T cell receptor beta chains below was sequenced from the same sample in a study of blood T cell repertoires in COVID-19. Only in-frame clones appear in the TCRdb table, and some are missing; sequencing was by immunoSEQ multiplex PCR. The data contain under 300,000 clones, 75% to 90% of them singletons. Specimen: peripheral blood. Receptors originate from a woman aged 70-85 years with acute or convalescent COVID-19.

This clone was seen only once. V gene TRBV27 combines with J gene TRBJ1-6, with D possibly TRBD1 on 5 matching bases. The CDR3 consists of 12 residues. Trimming took 5 bases from V and 8 from J, leaving 7 bases between them. Germline V gene sequence: CDR1 MNHEY, CDR2 SMNVEV (reference sequence). The CDR3: CASSGAYSPLHF. In DNA, the CDR3 is TGTGCCAGCAGTGGGGCGTATTCACCCCTCCACTTT.

This rearrangement joins TRBV6-5 to TRBJ1-2, with a possible D match to TRBD1 (6 bases). The CDR3 has 13 amino acids. With 7 bases removed from V and 5 bases from J, the gap between germline ends came to 14 bases. Germline V lookup: CDR1 MNHEY, CDR2 SVGAGI. CDR3 protein: CASTPGGAYGYTF. In DNA form, the CDR3 reads TGTGCCAGCACTCCTGGGGGGGCGTATGGCTACACCTTC.

The chain is built from TRBV18 and TRBJ1-1, with D possibly TRBD1 on 5 matching bases. The V gene's germline CDR1 is KGHSH and CDR2 LQKENI. CDR3 size: 15 residues. The germline V and J ends were trimmed by 3 bases and 1 base, with 12 bases remaining between them. The CDR3 region is CASSPWGLSNTEAFF. The CDR3 DNA reads as TGTGCCAGCTCACCCTGGGGACTGTCGAACACTGAAGCTTTCTTT.

The gene calls are TRBV6-1 and TRBJ1-2, with D tentatively TRBD1 (6 bases). Germline V gene data show CDR1 as MNHNS and CDR2 as SASEGT. The V end was cut by 0 bases, the J end by 0 bases, with 14 bases between. This CDR3 spans 17 amino acids. The CDR3 here is CASSEAWGRGTNYGYTF. The CDR3 coding sequence is TGTGCCAGCAGTGAAGCGTGGGGGCGGGGGACTAACTATGGCTACACCTTC.

This clone was counted once. J is TRBJ1-1 and V is TRBV18, with D unresolved. With 6 bases removed from V and 1 base from J, the gap between germline ends came to 12 bases. CDR3 length: 14 amino acids. The germline V gene encodes CDR1 KGHSH and CDR2 LQKENI. The CDR3 loop reads CASSSTSGNTEAFF. The DNA of the CDR3 is TGTGCCAGCTCGTCAACGAGCGGGAACACTGAAGCTTTCTTT. Using reference TRBV18 and TRBJ1-1 for the parts outside the CDR3, the full variable domain is NAGVMQNPRHLVRRRGQEARLRCSPMKGHSHVYWYRQLPEEGLKFMVYLQKENIIDESGMPKERFSAEFPKEGPSILRIQQVVRGDSAAYFCASSSTSGNTEAFFGQGTRLTVV.

This chain links TRBV30 with TRBJ1-2; 7 positions match TRBD1. The CDR3 totals 14 residues. The V and J ends lost 8 bases and 2 bases, in that order; junction bases with no gene match: 11. CDR1 and CDR2 from the germline V gene are GTSNPN and SVGIG (reference sequence). CDR3 in DNA: TGTGCCCATACAAGACAGGGACTGAACTATGGCTACACCTTC. Translating gives CAHTRQGLNYGYTF.

The chain employs TRBV5-5 and TRBJ1-4; unclear D gene. This CDR3 region has 14 residues. Germline lookup yields CDR1 SGHKS and CDR2 YYEKEE (reference sequence). Between the trimmed V and J ends, which lost 3 bases and 8 bases, there was a span of 14 bases. CDR3 DNA: TGTGCCAGCAGCTCTTCGCGCGAGGGCGAAAAACTGTTTTTT. This sequence encodes CASSSSREGEKLFF.

This clone was counted between two and nine times. This chain links TRBV2 with TRBJ1-2; tentative D call: TRBD1 (5 bases). The CDR3 loop spans 16 amino acids. The germline V gene has CDR1 SNHLY and CDR2 FYNNEI. Between the trimmed V and J ends, which lost 7 bases and 4 bases, there was a span of 22 bases. The CDR3 sequence: CASNPGGFRGGYGYTF. The CDR3, as DNA: TGTGCCAGCAACCCTGGGGGGTTCCGGGGTGGCTATGGCTACACCTTC.